This T cell receptor (beta chain) was captured in a study of radiotherapy plus CTLA-4 blockade in lung cancer. Study details: Objective response was observed in about 19% of patients, and disease control in approximately 30%. Findings of the study overall: Interferon-beta and early blood T cell clone dynamics reportedly predicted response best. Radiotherapy was combined with ipilimumab, and tumor-derived TCR clones then expanded in blood.

About this clone: Antigen: not known.

Focal radiation plus CTLA-4 blockade with ipilimumab was given to patients with chemo-refractory metastatic non-small-cell lung cancer. CDR1 SGHVS and CDR2 FNYEAQ come from the germline V gene. Trimming took 1 base from V and 4 from J, leaving 13 bases between them. The CDR3 is made up of 15 amino acids. Clones were read by immunoSEQ multiplex PCR, and TCRdb kept only the in-frame ones, dropping some. The sample has over 50,000 clones; 70% to 85% are singletons. This clonotype was sampled from a human donor with non-small cell lung cancer who had a partial response to radiotherapy plus ipilimumab. This rearrangement joins TRBV7-6 to TRBJ1-1, with D unresolved. The material was peripheral blood, obtained from a patient treated with radiotherapy plus ipilimumab. This CDR3 reads CASSLVEEAGTEAFF. The DNA of the CDR3 is TGTGCCAGCAGCTTAGTCGAGGAGGCGGGCACTGAAGCTTTCTTT.